The sequence of this TCR beta chain was determined in a study of cytomegalovirus exposure and HLA in healthy donors. Germline V gene lookup returns CDR1 SGHDN and CDR2 FVKESK. The ends lost 4 bases at V and 5 bases at J; junction bases unmatched: 1. The CDR3 spans 14 residues. Both 60 Vbeta primers and 13 Jbeta primers went into the PCR. Authors' processing steps: Roughly 11 million shared chains were among 80 million or so unique TCR beta chains counted in a later analysis. TCRdb's table, derived via immunoSEQ multiplex PCR, lists solely in-frame clones and lacks some. The DNA gave D and trimming, while V, J and clone size come from that table. This listing includes 130,000 or so clones.

The source of this sequence is a woman aged 40 to 50 in good health and CMV-seronegative. Sequencing was done on a sample of PBMCs. The V gene is TRBV14, the J gene TRBJ2-2, with 10 bases lining up with TRBD1. The CDR3 protein is CASSRTGGTGELFF. The CDR3, as DNA: TGTGCCAGCAGCCGGACAGGGGGAACCGGGGAGCTGTTTTTT.